Detailed here is one TCR beta chain. No antigen is known for it. Qualities for individual bases were not recorded, and no much larger clone is one base off. The sample belongs to a study of beta chain features in type 1 diabetes (dated 2018 in TCRdb). Study-level background: Mean age, gender distribution, total cell number and subset yield were not different between patients and healthy donors. Across all samples, around 100 million sorted cells were examined, and cell number per subset correlated strongly with RNA yield. Regulatory and stem cell-like memory subsets were obtained from only 8 patients and about eight healthy donors, while naive and central memory subsets were obtained from all 30 or so donors. In the study, recently diagnosed type 1 diabetes patients and matched healthy donors were compared on the TCRB repertoires of their sorted circulating CD4+ T cell subsets. General conclusions and limits of the study: Type 1 diabetes patients showed a moderate but significant shortening of TCRB CDR3 length in all four CD4+ subsets. PCR may preferentially amplify shorter templates, but because patient and control samples were amplified and corrected together, any resulting skew would affect both groups equally. The naive, central memory and regulatory TCRB repertoires appeared to resemble one another more closely among patients than among healthy donors. Because the HLA sub-analyses included only small numbers of individuals, any influence of HLA type on TCRB rearrangement was left unresolved. Because cDNA was sequenced instead of genomic DNA, highly expressing activated cells could be over-represented, though the groups showed no difference in activation or CD3 levels. Patients with type 1 diabetes made fewer insertions and deleted more nucleotides at VDJ recombination sites, implying thymic rearrangement abnormalities.

The CDR3 numbers 14 residues from cysteine through phenylalanine. Just the 42-base CDR3 DNA is kept, in frame starting at base 1. CDR1 MNHEY and CDR2 SMNVEV were looked up in the germline V gene (reference sequence). V and J are truncated by 7 bases and 13 bases respectively, leaving an intervening sequence of 20 bases. Each donor gave one peripheral blood draw, roughly 120 mL on average, collected into heparinised tubes. A BD FACSAria II and a panel including CD45RO, CCR7, CD25, CD127, CD95 and CD27 were used to sort naive, central memory, regulatory and stem cell-like memory CD4+ T cells. Purity was above 95% for every sorted population. Right away, PBMCs were isolated by Lymphoprep density gradient centrifugation and were stained directly, with no culture step. Samples were stained and sorted in pairs, with one healthy donor and one patient per experiment, so that batch effects were minimized.

The entire isolated RNA was reverse transcribed using the High Capacity cDNA Reverse Transcription Kit, and thus expressed TCRB transcripts were sequenced. Deep immunoSEQ sequencing was applied to naive, central memory and regulatory T cell samples, giving an average of around 3.4 million total reads per sample. Sorted cells were lysed in RLT buffer and RNA was extracted with DNase-treated RNeasy Micro or Mini kits, depending on cell number. Each cell subset was processed separately to prevent cross-contamination, with patient and healthy donor samples processed together. The immunoSEQ multiplex PCR was used to amplify TCRB sequences from cDNA, generating 87-bp fragments that spanned the CDR3 region. Sequencing of the amplicons was done on the Illumina HiSeq platform. The study's own analysis went as follows. Synthetic template baselines were used to correct PCR bias computationally, reads within Hamming distance 2 were collapsed together, and singletons that could not be merged were discarded. Reads were aligned against IMGT so that V, D and J genes, CDR3 length and insertions or deletions at six rearrangement sites could be assigned. Clonotype counts were normalized to sorted cell number within each subset before computing true diversity and Gini coefficients with the tcR R package. The overlap coefficient, calculated on TCRB nucleotide sequences, was used to measure repertoire sharing. Out-of-frame TCRB sequences from naive cells were analyzed as a proxy for the pre-selection repertoire. The clones in this table, taken by TCRdb from immuneACCESS, are in-frame only. Not every clone is retained; where verified, under half of the shortfall comes from an unresolved V gene, and the cause of the rest is unknown. For V, J and clone size, that table is used; D and trimming come from the DNA. The sample contains roughly 500,000 clones, roughly 11% of them found a single time. More than 0.045% of the sample is in the top ten clones.

The sequence was collected from a young woman in good health. The chain links TRBV27 with TRBJ1-6; the D gene assignment is ambiguous. The source material was naive CD4+ T cells from blood. Sample cell subset or site, as interpreted from the label and publication: true naive CD4+ T cells. The DNA sequence follows: TGTGCCAGCACCGAGAGAAGGACGCTGGCGCCCCTCCACTTT. It codes for CASTERRTLAPLHF.